The T cell receptor beta chain described here comes from a study of T cells in Graves' hyperthyroidism and ophthalmopathy (dated by TCRdb to the late 2010s). With respect to the entire study: Peripheral blood samples were taken at the time of initial diagnosis, prior to any treatment. A discovery cohort of approximately 97 patients, roughly 45 with Graves' ophthalmopathy and 55 to 60 with stable Graves' hyperthyroidism, was used to find distinguishing TCR V-J signatures. Whether ophthalmopathy could be predicted prospectively was tested in an independent validation cohort made up of fewer than 20 hyperthyroidism patients plus 17 patients who later progressed to ophthalmopathy. For training and testing, the roughly 93 patients in the discovery cohort were randomly divided in a 7:3 ratio. The study also compared thyroid tissue and blood T-cell repertoires from a handful of Graves' hyperthyroidism patients. Once sampling was done, hyperthyroidism patients were given methimazole at a starting dose of 30 mg daily, whereas ophthalmopathy patients were given high-dose intravenous methylprednisolone. According to the paper, TCR Vbeta CDR3 sequencing was carried out on 135 peripheral blood samples, which came from approximately 41 ophthalmopathy, 75 to 80 hyperthyroidism and roughly 17 progressor patients. The research as a whole found: In cross-validation, a model built on a 13 V-J signature told ophthalmopathy apart from stable hyperthyroidism with under 90% sensitivity and roughly 81% specificity, and in testing the same model reached 80%/75%. Sample size was not statistically predetermined, and blinding of investigators to group allocation was not performed. Most expanded thyroid clonotypes (frequency above 0.001) were also found in blood, which suggests that blood repertoires may mirror thyroid immune responses. In validation, progression to ophthalmopathy was predicted by the model with 70.59% sensitivity and 72.22% specificity, a median of approximately 6.5 months before onset.

The CDR3 goes from the cysteine to the phenylalanine over 15 residues. Only the CDR3 part of the read is kept: 45 bases, read in frame from the first base. V and J are trimmed by 3 bases and 5 bases, and the gene matches miss 4 bases of the junction. CDR1 and CDR2, looked up from the germline V gene, are SGHTS and YDEGEE. Amplification of TCR beta CDR3 regions was carried out from RNA transcripts. The TCR CDR3 was subjected to a first round of RT-PCR using the HTBI primer set and the Qiagen OneStep RT-PCR kit. The libraries were constructed in a second round of multiplex PCR and then size-selected and purified. Sequencing of the libraries was done on an Illumina HiSeq2000 using paired-end 100 bp reads. The study's own analysis went as follows. SOAPnuke was used to process the raw data, removing reads that contained adapters or uncalled bases, had a mean Phred below 15, or lacked an exact match to the constant primer or identifier. COPE v1.2.5 was used to merge high-quality paired reads, and clonotypes were defined as unique nucleotide sequences. Clonotypes were aligned to IMGT TRBV, TRBD and TRBJ reference segments using MiTCR v1.1. Analysis was restricted to V-J combinations with a frequency above 0.0001, which covered 98% to 99.2% of repertoires. A TCS score was defined as the ratio of F50 (clonal expansion) to E x V (chaos), with BLOSUM62-based TCRdist applied between CDR3 peptides within each V-J. Welch's t-statistics and random forest reduced roughly 540 V-J features to roughly 13, which were used in a naive Bayes classifier (R e1071). TCRdb reprocessing: public reads trimmed at Q25 with fastp, clones called with MiXCR, in-frame beta chains kept. For every CDR3 protein sequence, its rows merge into one entry that carries the most common genes and DNA. The V and J calls and clone size are TCRdb's, not the authors'. The sample table shows hundreds of thousands of distinct CDR3 sequences, and 17% are seen once. The ten top clones hold approximately 16% of the sample.

Ophthalmopathy patients had moderately to severely active disease, Clinical Activity Score of at least 3, NOSPECS grade of at least 4, and duration under 3 months. Exclusion was applied to patients with uncontrolled infections, other autoimmune diseases, pregnancy or lactation. Diagnoses were based on clinical symptoms, serum thyroxine and TRAb, thyroid ultrasound and orbital computed tomography. PBMCs were separated from approximately 9.9 ml of fresh peripheral blood using Ficoll-Paque density gradient centrifugation. Trizol reagent was used to extract total RNA, and RNA quality was then checked on an Agilent 2100 Bioanalyzer. On this clonotype itself: What this receptor recognizes is not known. The input lacks base qualities; no much larger clone sits a single base away.

The TCR comes from a woman between 18 and 29 years old with Graves' ophthalmopathy. Rearrangement joined TRBV5-8 to TRBJ2-1; 11 junctional bases match TRBD2. Sequenced sample: blood. The DNA is TGTGCCAGCAGCTCGGGGACTAGCGGACACAATGAGCAGTTCTTC. The translation is CASSSGTSGHNEQFF.